The rows below give T cell receptor beta chains drawn from one sample of a study of cytomegalovirus exposure and HLA in healthy donors. The repertoire was sequenced with immunoSEQ multiplex PCR; TCRdb's copy has only in-frame clones and lacks some. The sample records 75,000 to 90,000 clones, 65% to 80% being singletons. The sequenced material came from PBMCs. Source of these receptors: a woman aged 40-49 years in good health and CMV-seropositive. Both conserved end residues are part of each CDR3. Fields, in order: D gene, V gene, J gene, clone size, CDR3 DNA, CDR3 protein. D genes are given only for firm matches. Some rows mark clone size as missing; the rest say once, few, many or name a class of expanded clone.

>TRBD1|TRBV4-1|TRBJ1-4|few
TGCGCCAGCAGCCAAGAAAGACAGGGGGTGGGTGAAAAACTGTTTTTT
CASSQERQGVGEKLFF
>TRBD1|TRBV7-8|TRBJ1-4|-
TGTGCCAGCAGCTCCAGAGGAGGGGGCCTAACTAATGAAAAACTGTTTTTT
CASSSRGGGLTNEKLFF
>TRBD1|TRBV7-9|TRBJ1-1|-
TGTGCCAGCAGCTCTTGGACAGGGGACACTGAAGCTTTCTTT
CASSSWTGDTEAFF
>-|TRBV27|TRBJ1-5|-
TGTGCCAGCAGTTTAAAAGCGAGCAATCAGCCCCAGCATTTT
CASSLKASNQPQHF
>TRBD2|TRBV5-6|TRBJ2-5|-
TGTGCCAGCACGAGACTAGCGGGGGAAGAGACCCAGTACTTC
CASTRLAGEETQYF
>-|TRBV19|TRBJ2-5|-
TGTGCCAGTACCGCGGACTCACAAGAGACCCAGTACTTC
CASTADSQETQYF
>-|TRBV2|TRBJ2-7|-
TGTGCCAGCAGTGGCGGTAGCAGTCACCGGTACTTC
CASSGGSSHRYF
>TRBD2|TRBV7-9|TRBJ2-7|-
TGTGCCAGCAAAGAAGGGACTAGCGGGAGTCGAGAGCAGTACTTC
CASKEGTSGSREQYF
>TRBD2|TRBV5-1|TRBJ2-1|-
TGCGCCAGCAGCTTGGGACTAGCGGGGGGGAGTGAGCAGTTCTTC
CASSLGLAGGSEQFF
>-|TRBV6-6|TRBJ1-2|few
TGTGCCAGCAGTTCAGCGTACTATGGCTACACCTTC
CASSSAYYGYTF
>TRBD1|TRBV4-2|TRBJ1-1|few
TGTGCCAGCAGCAAGGACAGGCTTAACACTGAAGCTTTCTTT
CASSKDRLNTEAFF
>TRBD1|TRBV5-8|TRBJ1-2|-
TGTGCCAGCAGGAGGACAGGGGTTGGCTACACCTTC
CASRRTGVGYTF
>-|TRBV5-1|TRBJ2-7|-
TGCGCCAGCAGCTCGACAGGTTCCGAGCAGTACTTC
CASSSTGSEQYF
>TRBD1|TRBV6-1|TRBJ2-6|-
TGTGCCAGCAGTGTGGGACAGGGTAATTCCGGGGCCAACGTCCTGACTTTC
CASSVGQGNSGANVLTF
>-|TRBV25-1|TRBJ1-1|-
TGTGCCAGCAGTGAAGCTGTGGGCCAAGGGGACACTGAAGCTTTCTTT
CASSEAVGQGDTEAFF
>TRBD1|TRBV19|TRBJ1-5|-
TGTGCCACTACGGACAGGGTTGGACAGCCCCAGCATTTT
CATTDRVGQPQHF
>-|TRBV6-5|TRBJ1-1|few
TGTGCCAGCAGTTACGCCCAGGGTTTCTACACTGAAGCTTTCTTT
CASSYAQGFYTEAFF
>-|TRBV5-1|TRBJ2-1|few
TGCGCCAGCAGCCTCGGAGGGCAGGGATTGAATGAGCAGTTCTTC
CASSLGGQGLNEQFF
>TRBD1|TRBV7-9|TRBJ1-2|-
TGTGCCAGCAGCTCGTATCCGGGACAGGGGTTTGGCTATGGCTACACCTTC
CASSSYPGQGFGYGYTF
>TRBD1|TRBV29-1|TRBJ2-7|-
TGCAGCGTTCAACCGGGACAGGGGCTGTTCGAGCAGTACTTC
CSVQPGQGLFEQYF
>-|TRBV27|TRBJ1-2|-
TGTGCCAGCAGTCCCCTTGGCGGACAGACTAACTATGGCTACACCTTC
CASSPLGGQTNYGYTF
>TRBD1|TRBV6-1|TRBJ2-2|-
TGTGCCAGCAGTACAGGGGCCGGCGGGGAGCTGTTTTTT
CASSTGAGGELFF
>TRBD1|TRBV10-2|TRBJ2-7|few
TGCGCCAGCAGAGGGACAGGCGGTGAGTACGAGCAGTACTTC
CASRGTGGEYEQYF
>-|TRBV27|TRBJ1-6|-
TGTGCCAGCAGTTTGAGGTTCGGAGGAGCTTCACCCCTCCACTTT
CASSLRFGGASPLHF
>TRBD1|TRBV5-4|TRBJ2-6|-
TGTGCCAGCAGCTTTGGGACAGGGGCCTCTGGGGCCAACGTCCTGACTTTC
CASSFGTGASGANVLTF
>-|TRBV11-2|TRBJ2-5|-
TGTGCCAGCAGCCCGGACAGCCCGCAAGAGACCCAGTACTTC
CASSPDSPQETQYF
>TRBD1|TRBV28|TRBJ2-7|-
TGTGCCAGCAGTAAGGGACAGACCTCCTACGAGCAGTACTTC
CASSKGQTSYEQYF
>TRBD1|TRBV4-2|TRBJ2-2|-
TGTGCCAGCAGCCAAGACCTGACAGGGCCCGGGGAGCTGTTTTTT
CASSQDLTGPGELFF